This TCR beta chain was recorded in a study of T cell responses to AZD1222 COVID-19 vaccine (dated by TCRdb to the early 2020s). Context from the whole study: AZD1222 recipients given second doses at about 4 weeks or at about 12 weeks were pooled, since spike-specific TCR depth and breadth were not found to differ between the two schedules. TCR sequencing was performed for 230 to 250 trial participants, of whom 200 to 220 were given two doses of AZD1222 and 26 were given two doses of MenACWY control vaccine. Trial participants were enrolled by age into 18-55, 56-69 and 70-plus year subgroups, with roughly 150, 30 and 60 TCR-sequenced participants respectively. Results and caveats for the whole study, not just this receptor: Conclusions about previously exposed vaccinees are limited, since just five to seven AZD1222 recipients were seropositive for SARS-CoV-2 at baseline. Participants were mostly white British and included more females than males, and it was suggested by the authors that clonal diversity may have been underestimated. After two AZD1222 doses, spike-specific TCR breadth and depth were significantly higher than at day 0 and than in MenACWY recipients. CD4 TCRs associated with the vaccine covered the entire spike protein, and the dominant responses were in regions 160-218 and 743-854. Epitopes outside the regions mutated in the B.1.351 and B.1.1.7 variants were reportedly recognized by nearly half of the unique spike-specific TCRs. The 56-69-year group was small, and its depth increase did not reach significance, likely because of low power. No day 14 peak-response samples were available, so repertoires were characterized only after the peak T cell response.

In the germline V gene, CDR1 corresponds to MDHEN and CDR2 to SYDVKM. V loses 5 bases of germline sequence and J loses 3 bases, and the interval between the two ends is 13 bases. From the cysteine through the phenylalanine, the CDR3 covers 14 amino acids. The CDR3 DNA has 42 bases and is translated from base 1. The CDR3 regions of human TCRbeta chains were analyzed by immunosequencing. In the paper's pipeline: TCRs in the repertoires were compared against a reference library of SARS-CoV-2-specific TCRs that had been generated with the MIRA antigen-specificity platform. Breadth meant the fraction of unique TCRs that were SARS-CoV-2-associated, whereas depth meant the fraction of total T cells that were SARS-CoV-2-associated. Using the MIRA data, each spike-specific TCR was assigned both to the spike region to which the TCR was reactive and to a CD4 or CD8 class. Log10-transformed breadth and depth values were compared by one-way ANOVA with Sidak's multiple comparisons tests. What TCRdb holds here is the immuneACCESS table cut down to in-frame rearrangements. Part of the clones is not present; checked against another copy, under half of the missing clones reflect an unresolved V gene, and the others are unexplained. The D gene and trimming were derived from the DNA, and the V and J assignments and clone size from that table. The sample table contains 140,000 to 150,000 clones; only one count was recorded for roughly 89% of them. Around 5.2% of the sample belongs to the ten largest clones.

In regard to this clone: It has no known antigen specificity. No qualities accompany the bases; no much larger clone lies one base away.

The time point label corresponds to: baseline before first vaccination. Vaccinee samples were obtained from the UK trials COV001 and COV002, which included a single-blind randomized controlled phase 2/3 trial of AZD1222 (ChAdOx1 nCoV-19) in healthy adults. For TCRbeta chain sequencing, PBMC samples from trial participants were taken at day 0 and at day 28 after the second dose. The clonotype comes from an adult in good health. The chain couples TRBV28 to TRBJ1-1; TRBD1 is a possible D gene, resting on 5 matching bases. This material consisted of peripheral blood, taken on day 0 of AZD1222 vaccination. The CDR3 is CASSLPGDYTEAFF. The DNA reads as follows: TGTGCCAGCAGTCTCCCGGGGGATTACACTGAAGCTTTCTTT. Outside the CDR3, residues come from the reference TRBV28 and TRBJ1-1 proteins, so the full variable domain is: DVKVTQSSRYLVKRTGEKVFLECVQDMDHENMFWYRQDPGLGLRLIYFSYDVKMKEKGDIPEGYSVSREKKERFSLILESASTNQTSMYLCASSLPGDYTEAFFGQGTRLTVV.